This T cell receptor (beta chain) was found in a study of cytomegalovirus exposure and HLA in healthy donors. Findings and limits, study-wide: The study designated 150 to 200 TCR beta chains cytomegalovirus-associated.

Among the donors, all were healthy bone marrow donors. Concerning this clone: The antigen remains unidentified.

It was with 60 Vbeta and 13 Jbeta primers that the PCR ran. The table came from immunoSEQ multiplex PCR; TCRdb's copy has only in-frame clones and leaves some out. The sample contains approximately 96,000 clones, 74% of which appear only once. The sequenced sample consisted of PBMCs. This TCR came from a male donor in good health and CMV-seronegative.

The CDR3 region is CASSIGQGDQPQHF. The CDR3 region has the DNA TGTGCCAGCAGCATAGGACAGGGAGATCAGCCCCAGCATTTT. This rearrangement joins TRBV5-6 to TRBJ1-5, with 8 bases lining up with TRBD1. This CDR3 spans 14 amino acids. J was trimmed by 5 bases and V by 4 bases; bases with no gene match: 5. Germline loops: CDR1 SGHDT, CDR2 YYEEEE.